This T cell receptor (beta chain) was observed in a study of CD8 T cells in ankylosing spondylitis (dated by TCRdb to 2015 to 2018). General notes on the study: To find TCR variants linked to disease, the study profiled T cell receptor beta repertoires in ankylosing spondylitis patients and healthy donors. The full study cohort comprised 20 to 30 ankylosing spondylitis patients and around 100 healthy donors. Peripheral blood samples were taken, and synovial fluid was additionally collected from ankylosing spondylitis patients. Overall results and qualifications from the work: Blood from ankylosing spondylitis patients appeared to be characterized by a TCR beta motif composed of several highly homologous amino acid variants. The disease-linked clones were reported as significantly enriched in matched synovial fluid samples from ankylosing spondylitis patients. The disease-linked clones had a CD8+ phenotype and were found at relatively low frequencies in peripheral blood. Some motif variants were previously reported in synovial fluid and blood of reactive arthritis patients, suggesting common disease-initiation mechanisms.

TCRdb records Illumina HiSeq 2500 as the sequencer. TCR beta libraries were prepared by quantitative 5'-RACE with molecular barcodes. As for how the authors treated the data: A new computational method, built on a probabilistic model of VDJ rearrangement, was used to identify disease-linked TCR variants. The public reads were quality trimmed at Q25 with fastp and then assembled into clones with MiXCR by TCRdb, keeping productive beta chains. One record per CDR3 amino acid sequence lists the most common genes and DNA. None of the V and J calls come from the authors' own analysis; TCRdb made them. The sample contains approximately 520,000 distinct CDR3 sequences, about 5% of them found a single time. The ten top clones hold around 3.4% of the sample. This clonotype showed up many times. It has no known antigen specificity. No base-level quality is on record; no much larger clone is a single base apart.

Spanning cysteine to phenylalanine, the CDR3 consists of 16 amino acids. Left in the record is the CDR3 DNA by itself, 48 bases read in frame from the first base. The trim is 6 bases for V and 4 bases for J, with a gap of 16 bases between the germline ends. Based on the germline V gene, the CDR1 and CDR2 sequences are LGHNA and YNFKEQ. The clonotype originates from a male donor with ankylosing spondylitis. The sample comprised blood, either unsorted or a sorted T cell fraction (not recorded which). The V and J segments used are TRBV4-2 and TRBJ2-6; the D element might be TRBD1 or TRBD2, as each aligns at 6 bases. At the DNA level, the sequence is TGTGCCAGCAGTCGGGGGCAGAGTCAGGGGGCCAACGTCCTGACTTTC. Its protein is CASSRGQSQGANVLTF.